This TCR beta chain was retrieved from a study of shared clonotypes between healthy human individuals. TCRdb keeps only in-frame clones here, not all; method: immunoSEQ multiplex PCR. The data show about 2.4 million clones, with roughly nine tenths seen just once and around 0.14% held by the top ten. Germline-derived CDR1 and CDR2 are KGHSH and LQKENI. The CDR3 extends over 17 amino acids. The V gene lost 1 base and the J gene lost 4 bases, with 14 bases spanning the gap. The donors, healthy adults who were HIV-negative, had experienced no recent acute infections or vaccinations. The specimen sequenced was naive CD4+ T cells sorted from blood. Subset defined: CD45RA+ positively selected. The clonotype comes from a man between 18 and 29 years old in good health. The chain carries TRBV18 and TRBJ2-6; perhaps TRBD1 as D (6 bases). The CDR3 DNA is TGTGCCAGCTCACCACTTGAGTCAGGGGTCGGGGCCAACGTCCTGACTTTC. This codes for CASSPLESGVGANVLTF.